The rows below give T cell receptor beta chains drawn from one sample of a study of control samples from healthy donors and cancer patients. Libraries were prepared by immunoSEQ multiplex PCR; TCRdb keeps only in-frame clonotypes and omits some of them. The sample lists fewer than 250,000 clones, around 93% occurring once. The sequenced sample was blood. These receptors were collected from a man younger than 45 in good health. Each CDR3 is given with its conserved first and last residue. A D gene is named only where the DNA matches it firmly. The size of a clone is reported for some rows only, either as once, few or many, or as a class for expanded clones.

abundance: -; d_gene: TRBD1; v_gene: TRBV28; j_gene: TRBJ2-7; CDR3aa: CASSLGTGGSYEQYF; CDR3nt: TGTGCCAGCAGTTTAGGGACAGGGGGGTCATACGAGCAGTACTTC
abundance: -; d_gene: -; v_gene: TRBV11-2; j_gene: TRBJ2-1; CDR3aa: CASSLYISIGGEQFF; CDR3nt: TGTGCCAGCAGCTTATATATCTCAATCGGGGGTGAGCAGTTCTTC
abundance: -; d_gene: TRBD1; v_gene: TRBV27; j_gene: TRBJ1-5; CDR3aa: CASSPGRGLRQPQHF; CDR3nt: TGTGCCAGCAGCCCGGGCAGGGGGCTTCGGCAGCCCCAGCATTTT
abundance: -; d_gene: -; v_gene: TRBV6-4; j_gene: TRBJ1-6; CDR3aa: CASYRRSVSSYNSPLHF; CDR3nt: TGTGCCAGCTACCGACGCTCGGTGAGCTCCTATAATTCACCCCTCCACTTT
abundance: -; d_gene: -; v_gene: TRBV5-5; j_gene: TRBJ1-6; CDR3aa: CASSPPQGLYNSPLHF; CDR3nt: TGTGCCAGCAGCCCTCCACAGGGATTGTATAATTCACCCCTCCACTTT
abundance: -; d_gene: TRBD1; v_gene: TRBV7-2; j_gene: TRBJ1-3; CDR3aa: CASTLGTVGFATGNTIYF; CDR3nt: TGTGCCAGCACCTTAGGGACAGTGGGATTCGCGACTGGAAACACCATATATTTT
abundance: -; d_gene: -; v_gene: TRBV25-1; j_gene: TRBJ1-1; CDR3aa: CASRPGQFPNTEAFF; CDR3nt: TGTGCCAGCAGACCCGGACAGTTTCCGAACACTGAAGCTTTCTTT
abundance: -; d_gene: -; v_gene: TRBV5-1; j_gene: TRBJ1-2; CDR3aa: CASRPGTTNYGYTF; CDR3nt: TGCGCCAGCAGACCGGGTACGACTAACTATGGCTACACCTTC
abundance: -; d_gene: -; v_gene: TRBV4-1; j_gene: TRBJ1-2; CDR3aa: CASSQGEDRWDYGYTF; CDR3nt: TGCGCCAGCAGCCAAGGCGAGGACCGCTGGGACTATGGCTACACCTTC
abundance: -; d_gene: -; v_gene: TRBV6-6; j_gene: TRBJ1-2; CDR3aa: CASSSQYYGYTF; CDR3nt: TGTGCCAGCAGTTCCCAATACTATGGCTACACCTTC
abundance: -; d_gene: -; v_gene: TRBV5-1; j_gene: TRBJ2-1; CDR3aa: CASSSVEGVSYNEQFF; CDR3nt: TGCGCCAGCAGCTCGGTTGAGGGGGTGTCCTACAATGAGCAGTTCTTC
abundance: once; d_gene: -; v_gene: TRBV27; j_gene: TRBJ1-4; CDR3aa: CARSEKLFF; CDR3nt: TGTGCCAGAAGTGAAAAACTGTTTTTT
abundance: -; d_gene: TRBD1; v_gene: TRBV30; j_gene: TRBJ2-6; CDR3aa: CAWSGQGVVLTF; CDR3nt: TGTGCCTGGAGTGGACAGGGTGTCGTCCTGACTTTC
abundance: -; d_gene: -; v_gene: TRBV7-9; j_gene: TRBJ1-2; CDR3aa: CASSFGSGSNYGYTF; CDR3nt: TGTGCCAGCAGCTTCGGGAGCGGCAGTAACTATGGCTACACCTTC
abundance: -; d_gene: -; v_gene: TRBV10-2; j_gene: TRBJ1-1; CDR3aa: CASSESRGSTEAFF; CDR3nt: TGCGCCAGCAGTGAGTCGAGGGGGAGCACTGAAGCTTTCTTT
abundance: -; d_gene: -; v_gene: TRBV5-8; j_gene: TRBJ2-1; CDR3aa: CASSPGRVGNEQFF; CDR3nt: TGTGCCAGCAGCCCTGGGCGTGTAGGCAATGAGCAGTTCTTC
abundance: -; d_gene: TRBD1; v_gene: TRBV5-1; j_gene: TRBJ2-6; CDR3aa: CASSLNRGPGANVLTF; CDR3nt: TGCGCCAGCAGCTTGAACAGGGGGCCCGGGGCCAACGTCCTGACTTTC
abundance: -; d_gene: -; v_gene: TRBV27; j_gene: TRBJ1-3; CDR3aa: CASGLLGGGNTIYF; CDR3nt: TGTGCCAGCGGGTTACTGGGGGGTGGAAACACCATATATTTT
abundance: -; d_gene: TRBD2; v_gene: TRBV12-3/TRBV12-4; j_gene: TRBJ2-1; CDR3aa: CASSLLRNGGAFF; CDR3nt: TGTGCCAGCAGTTTACTTAGGAACGGGGGGGCGTTCTTC
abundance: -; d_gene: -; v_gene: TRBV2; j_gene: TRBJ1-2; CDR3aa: CASFGQYGYTF; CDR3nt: TGTGCCAGCTTCGGACAGTATGGCTACACCTTC
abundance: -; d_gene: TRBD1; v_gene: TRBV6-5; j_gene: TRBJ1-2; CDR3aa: CASRLDRAAYGYTF; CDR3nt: TGTGCCAGCAGGCTTGACAGGGCTGCCTATGGCTACACCTTC
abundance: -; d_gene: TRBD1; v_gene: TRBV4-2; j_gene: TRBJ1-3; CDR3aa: CASSQDWTGGTGNTIYF; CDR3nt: TGTGCCAGCAGCCAGGATTGGACAGGGGGCACTGGAAACACCATATATTTT
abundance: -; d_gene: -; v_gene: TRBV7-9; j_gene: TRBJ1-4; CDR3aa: CASSRTPGLGEKLFF; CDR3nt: TGTGCCAGCAGCAGAACTCCGGGACTAGGAGAAAAACTGTTTTTT
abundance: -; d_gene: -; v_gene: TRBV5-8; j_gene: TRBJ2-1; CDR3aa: CASSFFGQSNNEQFF; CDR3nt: TGTGCCAGCAGCTTCTTCGGGCAGAGTAACAATGAGCAGTTCTTC
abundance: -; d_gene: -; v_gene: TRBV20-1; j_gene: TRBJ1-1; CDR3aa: CSASRQANTEAFF; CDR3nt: TGCAGTGCCAGTCGACAGGCCAACACTGAAGCTTTCTTT
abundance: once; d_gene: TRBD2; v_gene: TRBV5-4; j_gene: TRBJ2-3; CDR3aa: CASSLVFSGGAIDTQYF; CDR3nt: TGTGCCAGCAGCTTGGTCTTTAGCGGGGGGGCTATAGATACGCAGTATTTT
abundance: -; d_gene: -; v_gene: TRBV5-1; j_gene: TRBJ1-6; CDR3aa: CASSLAQFGTYNSPLHF; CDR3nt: TGCGCCAGCAGCTTGGCCCAGTTTGGAACGTATAATTCACCCCTCCACTTT
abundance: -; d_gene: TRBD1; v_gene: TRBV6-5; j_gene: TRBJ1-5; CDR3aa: CASSWDREQPQHF; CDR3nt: TGTGCCAGCAGTTGGGACAGGGAACAGCCCCAGCATTTT
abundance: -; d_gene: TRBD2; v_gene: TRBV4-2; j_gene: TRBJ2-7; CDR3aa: CASSQARDYSYEQYF; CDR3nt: TGTGCCAGCAGCCAGGCCAGGGACTACTCCTACGAGCAGTACTTC
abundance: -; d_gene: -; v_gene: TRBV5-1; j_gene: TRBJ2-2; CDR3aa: CATTEMSNTGELFF; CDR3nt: TGCGCCACTACCGAGATGTCCAACACCGGGGAGCTGTTTTTT
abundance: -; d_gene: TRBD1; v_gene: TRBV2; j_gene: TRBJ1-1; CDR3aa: CASSERQGRAFF; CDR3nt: TGTGCCAGCAGTGAGAGACAGGGCCGAGCTTTCTTT
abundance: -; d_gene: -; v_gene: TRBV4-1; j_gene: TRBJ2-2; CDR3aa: CASSQVYTGELFF; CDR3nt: TGCGCCAGCAGCCAAGTTTACACCGGGGAGCTGTTTTTT
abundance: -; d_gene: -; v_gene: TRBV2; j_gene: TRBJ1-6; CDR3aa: CASSVGATRGSPLHF; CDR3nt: TGTGCCAGCAGTGTGGGGGCAACCAGGGGTTCACCCCTCCACTTT
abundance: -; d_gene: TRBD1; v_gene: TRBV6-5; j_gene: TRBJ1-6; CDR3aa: CASRTGGGNSPLHF; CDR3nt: TGTGCCAGCAGAACAGGGGGTGGGAATTCACCCCTCCACTTT
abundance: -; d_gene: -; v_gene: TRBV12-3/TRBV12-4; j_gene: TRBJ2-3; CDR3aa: CASSRPVSTQYF; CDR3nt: TGTGCCAGCAGCCGCCCAGTATCTACGCAGTATTTT
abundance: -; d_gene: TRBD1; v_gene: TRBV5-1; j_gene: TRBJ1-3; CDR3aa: CASSRDRGTGNTIYF; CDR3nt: TGCGCCAGCAGCCGGGACAGGGGTACTGGAAACACCATATATTTT